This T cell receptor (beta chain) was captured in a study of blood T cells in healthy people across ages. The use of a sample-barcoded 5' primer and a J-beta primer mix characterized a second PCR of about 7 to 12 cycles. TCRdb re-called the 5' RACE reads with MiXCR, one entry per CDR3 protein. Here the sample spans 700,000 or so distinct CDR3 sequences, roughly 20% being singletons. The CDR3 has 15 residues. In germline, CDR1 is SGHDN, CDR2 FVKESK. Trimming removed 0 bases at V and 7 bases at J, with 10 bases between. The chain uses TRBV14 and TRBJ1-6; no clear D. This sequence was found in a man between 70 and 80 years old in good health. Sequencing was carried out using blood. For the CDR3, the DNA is TGTGCCAGCAGCCAAGATCTAGTCAGGAATTCACCCCTCCACTTT. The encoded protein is CASSQDLVRNSPLHF.